These 25 T cell receptor beta chains were all obtained from the same sample, sequenced in a study of T and B cells in COVID-19 patients. BIOMED2 TRB-A/B primer pools were used in multiplex TRB PCR. TCRdb analysed the multiplex PCR reads with MiXCR anew, one entry per CDR3 protein. The table lists about 15,000 distinct CDR3 sequences, about 29% of them singletons. Blood genomic DNA input for TRB amplification was roughly 220-500 ng. Source material: blood. Receptors were obtained from a human donor who had recovered from COVID-19.

By share of the sample, this clonotype is medium-sized. The chain joins TRBV5-6 to TRBJ2-5; D is ambiguous. V lost 2 bases, J lost 3 bases, and 8 bases lay in between. The germline CDR1 and CDR2 sequences are SGHDT and YYEEEE. CDR3 length: 13 residues. CDR3 coding DNA: TGTGCCAGCAGCTTCGACCCAGAAGAGACCCAGTACTTC. Protein: CASSFDPEETQYF.

The rearrangement links TRBV6-5 to TRBJ2-5; 7 nucleotides line up with TRBD2. V lost 6 bases to trimming and J lost 0 bases; unmatched junction nucleotides: 4. The length of the CDR3 is 14 residues. Germline lookup yields CDR1 MNHEY and CDR2 SVGAGI. CDR3 DNA: TGTGCCAGCAGGTCCGGGAGGTACCAAGAGACCCAGTACTTC. Translation gives CASRSGRYQETQYF.

This chain joins TRBV6-1 and TRBJ1-2, with a possible D match to TRBD1 (5 bases). CDR1 is MNHNS, CDR2 SASEGT, per germline. Trimming stripped 5 bases from V and 4 bases from J, with 14 bases between. The CDR3 is 14 amino acids. The CDR3 protein is CASSPLDSPYGYTF. The CDR3, as DNA: TGTGCCAGCAGTCCCCTAGACAGCCCCTATGGCTACACCTTC.

The chain carries TRBV6-5 and TRBJ1-1; possible D gene TRBD1, 6 bases. The length of the CDR3 is 14 residues. In germline, CDR1 is MNHEY, CDR2 SVGAGI. V lost 4 bases to trimming and J lost 0 bases, with 9 bases between them. CDR3 nucleotide sequence: TGTGCCAGCAGTTTAGGGGGGATGAACACTGAAGCTTTCTTT. Residues: CASSLGGMNTEAFF.

This clonotype was observed at least ten times. The V call is TRBV30, the J call TRBJ2-7, with a tentative D call TRBD1 (6 bases). The CDR3 has 13 residues. Trimming took off 0 bases at V and 6 bases at J, with 12 bases between the two ends. The germline V gene encodes CDR1 GTSNPN and CDR2 SVGIG (reference sequence). The CDR3 coding sequence is TGTGCCTGGAGTGTTGGGGGCCCGGTCGAGCAGTACTTC. Translation: CAWSVGGPVEQYF.

The chain couples TRBV5-6 to TRBJ2-3; D is undetermined. The CDR3 has 14 amino acids. Per the germline V gene, CDR1 is SGHDT and CDR2 is YYEEEE. V lost 3 bases and J 1 base, leaving 9 bases between the germline ends. The CDR3 sequence: CASSSGIRTDTQYF. As DNA, the CDR3 is TGTGCCAGCAGCTCCGGCATCCGCACAGATACGCAGTATTTT.

By proportion, this clonotype is medium-sized (0.01 to 0.1%). The chain carries TRBV30 and TRBJ2-1; the D is unclear. The V end was cut by 6 bases, the J end by 0 bases, with 9 bases between. Per germline, CDR1 GTSNPN and CDR2 SVGIG (reference sequence). This CDR3 comprises 13 residues. The CDR3 DNA is TGTGCCTGCCAGCCGGCCTCCTACAATGAGCAGTTCTTC. It codes for CACQPASYNEQFF. The full variable domain, completed using reference TRBV30 and TRBJ2-1, is SQTIHQWPATLVQPVGSPLSLECTVEGTSNPNLYWYRQAAGRGLQLLFYSVGIGQISSEVPQNLSASRPQDRQFILSSKKLLLSDSGFYLCACQPASYNEQFFGPGTRLTVL.

This chain connects TRBV6-2 or TRBV6-3 to TRBJ2-3; 7 bases are shared with TRBD1. The J segment lost 2 bases and the V segment lost 2 bases, leaving 4 bases of the junction unmatched. Germline V lookup: CDR1 MNHEY, CDR2 SVGEGT. The CDR3 contains 15 residues. In DNA form, the CDR3 reads TGTGCCAGCAGTTACGGGACAGAGAACACAGATACGCAGTATTTT. Its protein product is CASSYGTENTDTQYF.

V gene TRBV11-3 combines with J gene TRBJ1-3; 9 nucleotides match TRBD1. Looked up from germline, CDR1 is SGHNT and CDR2 is YENEEA. The V and J ends lost 3 bases and 4 bases, in that order; junction bases with no gene match: 4. The CDR3 runs 15 residues. The CDR3 region is CASSFTGGRGNTIYF. As DNA, the CDR3 is TGTGCCAGCAGCTTCACAGGGGGCAGAGGAAACACCATATATTTT.

The J gene is TRBJ2-3, the V gene TRBV25-1; D gene unclear. Germline CDR1 and CDR2: MGHDK and SYGVNS. The V gene lost 4 bases and the J gene lost 4 bases, with 21 bases spanning the gap. The CDR3 sequence is 17 residues long. CDR3 nucleotide sequence: TGTGCCAGCAGTGCGTCCGGTCACTTAGGGTTTCCAGATACGCAGTATTTT. Translation: CASSASGHLGFPDTQYF.

In its sample, this clonotype was seen a few times. The chain employs TRBV27 and TRBJ2-3; weak D call: TRBD2 (6 bases). Germline V gene sequence: CDR1 MNHEY, CDR2 SMNVEV (reference sequence). The CDR3 length is 16 residues. The V and J ends lost 1 base and 0 bases respectively, with 11 bases between them. CDR3 coding DNA: TGTGCCAGCAGTTTATATAGCGGCCCTAGCACAGATACGCAGTATTTT. Amino acid sequence: CASSLYSGPSTDTQYF.

There are a few counts of this clonotype. This sequence joins TRBV5-6 and TRBJ2-7; D is unclear. Trimming cost V 1 base and J 1 base, with 6 bases left between them. Germline assignment: CDR1 SGHDT and CDR2 YYEEEE. This CDR3 has 13 amino acids. The CDR3: CASSLWHSYEQYF. The CDR3 DNA follows: TGTGCCAGCAGCTTGTGGCATTCCTACGAGCAGTACTTC.

This rearrangement joins TRBV6-5 to TRBJ2-7; possibly TRBD2 for D (7 bases). Trimming took off 2 bases at V and 4 bases at J, with 15 bases between the two ends. The CDR3 spans 15 residues. Germline-derived CDR1 and CDR2 are MNHEY and SVGAGI. The CDR3 is CASSYRGAGRYEQYF. CDR3 DNA: TGTGCCAGCAGTTACCGGGGGGCAGGGAGGTACGAGCAGTACTTC.

By share, this clonotype counts as medium-sized. The chain couples TRBV11-3 to TRBJ1-2; 9 bases map to TRBD1. After removal of 5 bases from V and 3 bases from J, the junction contained 1 base not matched to a gene. The CDR3 runs 13 residues. From germline, CDR1 is SGHNT and CDR2 YENEEA. For the CDR3, the DNA is TGTGCCAGCAGCAGGACAGGGGACTATGGCTACACCTTC. Its translation: CASSRTGDYGYTF.

As for this clonotype: Since the CDR3 does not end with the conserved phenylalanine or tryptophan, this likely comes from a read error. The chain combines TRBV11-3 with TRBJ2-7, with 9 positions matching TRBD2. The CDR3 contains 14 residues. The junction had 9 bases not matched to a gene; V was cut back by 5 bases and J by 7 bases. Germline CDR1 and CDR2: SGHNT and YENEEA. The CDR3 DNA sequence: TGTGCCAGCAGCCTTCATAGCGGGGGAGGTGAGCAGTACCTC. Translating gives CASSLHSGGGEQYL.

This clonotype has just a few counts. The chain is built from TRBV6-6 and TRBJ1-2; possibly TRBD1 for D (5 bases). The V and J ends lost 8 bases and 6 bases respectively, with 19 bases between them. This CDR3 contains 14 residues. From germline, CDR1 is MNHNY and CDR2 SVGAGI (reference sequence). The CDR3 region is CASDKILRGDGYTF. The CDR3 bases are TGTGCCAGCGATAAAATCCTACGGGGGGATGGCTACACCTTC.

V gene TRBV29-1 combines with J gene TRBJ2-7; TRBD1 or TRBD2 may be the D gene (5 bases each). The CDR3 extends over 16 amino acids. CDR1 is SQVTM and CDR2 is ANQGSEA in the germline V gene. V was shortened by 5 bases and J by 2 bases, with 22 bases between the two germline ends. This chain's CDR3 is CSVNHRPGPPPYEQYF. The CDR3 DNA follows: TGCAGCGTTAACCACCGGCCGGGACCACCCCCCTACGAGCAGTACTTC.

The genes are TRBV5-8 and TRBJ2-5; perhaps TRBD1 as D (6 bases). The CDR3 totals 16 residues. V shed 3 bases and J shed 3 bases, with 18 bases lying between them. Germline CDR1 SGHTS, CDR2 YDEGEE. This CDR3 is CASSSIRDIVKETQYF. In nucleotides, the CDR3 is TGTGCCAGCAGCTCCATCAGGGACATAGTAAAAGAGACCCAGTACTTC.

This clonotype was seen only a few times. This chain uses TRBV6-2 or TRBV6-3 with TRBJ2-2; a possible D gene is TRBD1 (5 bases). Germline loops: CDR1 MNHEY, CDR2 SVGEGT. Trimming removed 5 bases at V and 6 bases at J, with 10 bases between. The CDR3 spans 13 residues. CDR3 bases: TGTGCCAGCAGTGGATCCAGGGCCGGGGAGCTGTTTTTT. This translates into CASSGSRAGELFF.

The DNA of the CDR3 is TGTGCCAGCTCACCCCGGGGACAGGGGGATGAGCAGTTCTTC. Translating it yields CASSPRGQGDEQFF. V gene TRBV18 combines with J gene TRBJ2-1, with 11 bases aligning to TRBD1. The germline gives CDR1 KGHSH, CDR2 LQKENI. V dropped 3 bases and J dropped 8; count of bases not matched to a gene: 3. CDR3 size: 14 residues.

The chain couples TRBV6-5 to TRBJ2-7, with D uncertain. The CDR3 totals 16 residues. Trimming removed 2 bases at V and 2 bases at J, with 16 bases between. CDR1 is MNHEY and CDR2 is SVGAGI in the germline V gene. The DNA for the CDR3 is TGTGCCAGCAGTTACGCCCCTCCTCGGACCCCCTACGAGCAGTACTTC. This translates into CASSYAPPRTPYEQYF.

The chain recombines TRBV24-1 with TRBJ2-2; 7 bases align to TRBD1. Per the germline V gene, CDR1 is KGHDR and CDR2 is SFDVKD. Trimming removed 1 base from V and 0 bases from J; junction bases left unmatched: 10. There are 19 residues in the CDR3. CDR3 protein: CATSDFPQGDISNTGELFF. DNA of the CDR3: TGTGCCACCAGTGATTTCCCTCAGGGGGATATATCGAACACCGGGGAGCTGTTTTTT.

This clonotype counts as medium-sized (0.01 to 0.1%). This chain links TRBV5-3 with TRBJ2-2; D might be TRBD1 or TRBD2, each matching 5 bases. TRBV5-3 is marked as an open reading frame, function uncertain. This CDR3 spans 15 amino acids. The V gene lost 4 bases and the J gene lost 1 base, with 11 bases spanning the gap. CDR3 amino acids: CARSRLGRNTGELFF. CDR3 in DNA: TGTGCCAGAAGCAGATTGGGACGGAACACCGGGGAGCTGTTTTTT.

This clonotype appeared many times. The CDR3 DNA sequence: TGTGCCAGCAGCTTGGACACTAGCACAGATACGCAGTATTTT. Translated: CASSLDTSTDTQYF. This chain links TRBV13 with TRBJ2-3; tentative D call: TRBD1 (5 bases). The CDR3 is made up of 14 amino acids. Trimming stripped 3 bases from V and 0 bases from J, with 7 bases between. Looked up from germline, CDR1 is PRHDT and CDR2 is FYEKMQ (reference sequence).

This clonotype was seen more than once but under ten times. This chain joins TRBV12-5 and TRBJ1-2, with D hard to call. Trimming removed 1 base at V and 8 bases at J, with 11 bases between. Germline CDR1 and CDR2: LGHNT and FRNRAP. The CDR3 sequence is 13 residues long. The CDR3 is CASGLGVAGGYTF. CDR3 sequence (DNA): TGTGCTAGTGGTTTGGGGGTTGCGGGCGGCTACACCTTC.